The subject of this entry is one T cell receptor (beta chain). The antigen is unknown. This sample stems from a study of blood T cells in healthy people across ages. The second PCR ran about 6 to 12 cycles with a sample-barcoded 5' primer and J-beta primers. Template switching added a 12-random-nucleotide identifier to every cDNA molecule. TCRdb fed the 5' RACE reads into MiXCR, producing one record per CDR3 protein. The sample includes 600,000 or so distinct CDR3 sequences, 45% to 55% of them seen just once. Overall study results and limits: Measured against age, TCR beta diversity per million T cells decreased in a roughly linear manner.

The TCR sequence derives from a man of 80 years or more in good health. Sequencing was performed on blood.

The CDR3 DNA sequence: TGCAGCGTTGAATCCGGGACAGGATCCTACGAGCAGTACTTC. This sequence encodes CSVESGTGSYEQYF. The chain links TRBV29-1 to TRBJ2-7, with TRBD1 identical over 8 bases. The CDR3 covers 14 residues. V shed 2 bases, J shed 1 base, and the junction held 4 bases outside the gene matches. CDR1 is SQVTM, CDR2 ANQGSEA, per germline.